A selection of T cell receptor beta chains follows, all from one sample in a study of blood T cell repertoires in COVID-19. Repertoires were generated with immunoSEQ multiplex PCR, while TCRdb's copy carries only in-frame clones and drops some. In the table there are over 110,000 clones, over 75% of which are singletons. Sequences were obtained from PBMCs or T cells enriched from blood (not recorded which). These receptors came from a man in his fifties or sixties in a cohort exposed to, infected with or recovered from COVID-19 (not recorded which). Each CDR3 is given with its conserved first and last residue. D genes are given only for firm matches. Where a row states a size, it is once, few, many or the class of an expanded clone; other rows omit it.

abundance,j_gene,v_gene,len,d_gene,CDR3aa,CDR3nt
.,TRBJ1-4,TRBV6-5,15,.,CASSSRGQRNEKLFF,TGTGCCAGCAGTTCCAGGGGACAACGTAATGAAAAACTGTTTTTT
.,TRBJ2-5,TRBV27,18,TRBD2,CASSLNPTGGRAGETQYF,TGTGCCAGCAGTTTAAATCCGACTGGGGGGAGGGCGGGAGAGACCCAGTACTTC
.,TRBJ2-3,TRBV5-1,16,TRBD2,CASSLPLAGRGDTQYF,TGCGCCAGCAGCTTGCCACTAGCGGGAAGGGGGGATACGCAGTATTTT
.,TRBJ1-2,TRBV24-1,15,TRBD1,CATSDSRQGDYGYTF,TGTGCCACCAGTGACTCCAGACAGGGTGACTATGGCTACACCTTC
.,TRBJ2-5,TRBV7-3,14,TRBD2,CASSLWGGEETQYF,TGTGCCAGCAGCTTATGGGGGGGAGAAGAGACCCAGTACTTC
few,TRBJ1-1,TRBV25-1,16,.,CASSAAGGGGSTEAFF,TGTGCCAGCAGTGCCGCGGGGGGCGGGGGATCCACTGAAGCTTTCTTT
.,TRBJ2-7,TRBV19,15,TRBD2,CASSVTSGGPYEQYF,TGTGCCAGTAGTGTGACTAGCGGGGGCCCCTACGAGCAGTACTTC
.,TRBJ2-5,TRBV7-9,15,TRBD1,CASSARDRAQETQYF,TGTGCCAGCAGCGCCCGGGACAGGGCGCAAGAGACCCAGTACTTC
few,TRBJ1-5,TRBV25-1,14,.,CASSVSGESQPQHF,TGTGCCAGCAGTGTTTCAGGGGAGTCCCAGCCCCAGCATTTT
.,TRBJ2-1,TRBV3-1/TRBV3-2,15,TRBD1,CASSFTGGPYNEQFF,TGTGCCAGCAGCTTCACAGGGGGCCCCTACAATGAGCAGTTCTTC
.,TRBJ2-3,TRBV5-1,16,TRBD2,CASSLYSGSLPDTQYF,TGCGCCAGCAGCCTATATAGCGGGAGTCTCCCAGATACGCAGTATTTT
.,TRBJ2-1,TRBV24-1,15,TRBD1,CATSDPRTGLDEQFF,TGTGCCACCAGTGATCCAAGGACAGGTTTGGATGAGCAGTTCTTC
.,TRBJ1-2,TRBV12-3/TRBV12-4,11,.,CASRSGYGYTF,TGTGCCAGCAGGTCCGGTTATGGCTACACCTTC
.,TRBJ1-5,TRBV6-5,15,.,CASSRGGPSNQPQHF,TGTGCCAGCAGTAGAGGAGGACCGAGCAATCAGCCCCAGCATTTT
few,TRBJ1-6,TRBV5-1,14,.,CASREGTPNSPLHF,TGCGCCAGCCGCGAGGGGACACCTAATTCACCCCTCCACTTT
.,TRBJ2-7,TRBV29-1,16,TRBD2,CSVEGGTSGPPYEQYF,TGCAGCGTTGAAGGGGGGACTAGCGGGCCCCCCTACGAGCAGTACTTC
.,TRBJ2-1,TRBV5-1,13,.,CASSTTGYNEQFF,TGCGCCAGCAGCACAACAGGTTACAATGAGCAGTTCTTC
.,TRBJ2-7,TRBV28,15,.,CASAPRAAAGYEQYF,TGTGCCAGCGCCCCGCGGGCGGCCGCGGGCTACGAGCAGTACTTC
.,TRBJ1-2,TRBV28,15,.,CASSLTREGAYGYTF,TGTGCCAGCAGTTTAACCAGGGAAGGGGCCTATGGCTACACCTTC
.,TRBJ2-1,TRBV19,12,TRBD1,CATRQGNNEQFF,TGTGCCACCAGACAGGGCAACAATGAGCAGTTCTTC
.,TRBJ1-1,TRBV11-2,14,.,CASSLRGGNTEAFF,TGTGCCAGCAGCTTAAGGGGGGGGAACACTGAAGCTTTCTTT
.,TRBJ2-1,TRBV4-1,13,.,CASSQEATLGEFF,TGCGCCAGCAGCCAAGAGGCTACTTTAGGGGAGTTCTTC
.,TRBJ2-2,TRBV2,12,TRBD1,CAIRGRIGELFF,TGTGCCATCAGGGGGCGCATCGGGGAGCTGTTTTTT
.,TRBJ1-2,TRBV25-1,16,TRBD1,CASSPPQGDRAVLYTF,TGTGCCAGCAGTCCTCCTCAGGGGGACAGGGCGGTTCTTTACACCTTC
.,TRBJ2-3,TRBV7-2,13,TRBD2,CASSGTNTDTQYF,TGTGCCAGTTCCGGGACTAACACAGATACGCAGTATTTT
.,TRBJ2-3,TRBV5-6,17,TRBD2,CASSSIAGGPGTDTQYF,TGTGCCAGCAGCTCGATAGCGGGAGGGCCGGGCACAGATACGCAGTATTTT
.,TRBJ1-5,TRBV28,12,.,CAYGGINQPQHF,TGTGCCTATGGGGGGATCAATCAGCCCCAGCATTTT
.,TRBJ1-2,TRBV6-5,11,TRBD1,CASSYRGSYTF,TGTGCCAGCAGCTACAGGGGTAGCTACACCTTC
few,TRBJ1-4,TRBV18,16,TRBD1,CASSPEWGQGNEKLFF,TGTGCCAGCTCACCAGAATGGGGACAGGGCAATGAAAAACTGTTTTTT
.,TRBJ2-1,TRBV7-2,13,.,CASSLVGVAEQFF,TGTGCCAGCAGCTTAGTAGGGGTGGCTGAGCAGTTCTTC
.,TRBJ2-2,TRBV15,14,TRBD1,CATSRSGGTGELFF,TGTGCCACCAGCAGGTCAGGGGGAACCGGGGAGCTGTTTTTT
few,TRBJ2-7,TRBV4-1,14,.,CASSQVGQGGEQYF,TGCGCCAGCAGCCAAGTAGGGCAGGGCGGCGAGCAGTACTTC
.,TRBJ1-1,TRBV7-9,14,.,CASSLVLGDREAFF,TGTGCCAGCAGCTTAGTGTTAGGCGACAGGGAAGCTTTCTTT
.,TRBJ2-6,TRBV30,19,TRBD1,CAWSVPLTGASSGANVLTF,TGTGCCTGGAGTGTACCATTGACAGGGGCGTCCTCTGGGGCCAACGTCCTGACTTTC
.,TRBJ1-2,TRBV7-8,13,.,CASSLGPNYGYTF,TGTGCCAGCAGCTTAGGTCCGAACTATGGCTACACCTTC
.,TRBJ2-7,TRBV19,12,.,CASSMSFAEQYF,TGTGCCAGTAGTATGAGCTTCGCCGAGCAGTACTTC
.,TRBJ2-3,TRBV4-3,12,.,CASSQNTDTQYF,TGCGCCAGCAGTCAGAACACAGATACGCAGTATTTT
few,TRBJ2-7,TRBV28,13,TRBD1,CASSTGQGVEQYF,TGTGCCAGCAGTACGGGACAGGGGGTAGAGCAGTACTTC
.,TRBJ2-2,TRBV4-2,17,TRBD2,CASSPSFAGGPTGELFF,TGTGCCAGCAGCCCATCTTTTGCGGGAGGGCCTACCGGGGAGCTGTTTTTT
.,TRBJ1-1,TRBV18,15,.,CASSPRQGLDTEAFF,TGTGCCAGCTCACCACGGCAGGGATTGGACACTGAAGCTTTCTTT
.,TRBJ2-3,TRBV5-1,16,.,CASSLVGQPSTDTQYF,TGCGCCAGCAGCTTAGTAGGACAACCTAGCACAGATACGCAGTATTTT
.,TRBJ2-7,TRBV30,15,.,CAWSGSSGLSYEQYF,TGTGCCTGGAGTGGCTCGAGCGGGCTTTCCTACGAGCAGTACTTC
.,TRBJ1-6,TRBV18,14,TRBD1,CASSPGTVNSPLHF,TGTGCCAGCTCACCCGGGACAGTTAATTCACCCCTCCACTTT
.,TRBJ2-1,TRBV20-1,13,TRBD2,CSASSGSLNEQFF,TGCAGTGCTAGTAGCGGGAGTTTGAATGAGCAGTTCTTC
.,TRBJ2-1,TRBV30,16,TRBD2,CATQGLAGGPSNEQFF,TGTGCCACTCAGGGGCTAGCGGGAGGGCCCTCGAATGAGCAGTTCTTC
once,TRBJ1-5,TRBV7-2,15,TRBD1,CASSLGTGLNQPQHF,TGTGCCAGCAGCTTGGGGACAGGGTTGAACCAGCCCCAGCATTTT